A selection of T cell receptor beta chains follows, all from one sample in a study of OX40 agonist ivuxolimab in advanced cancers. Measured with immunoSEQ multiplex PCR; TCRdb has only the in-frame clones, and not every one. The sample yields fewer than 45,000 clones, 65% to 85% seen once. The specimen comprised CD4+ or CD8+ T cells sorted from blood, sampled in a trial of the OX40 agonist ivuxolimab. The source is an adult with an advanced solid tumor such as melanoma, head and neck, liver or kidney cancer. CDR3s include the opening cysteine and the closing phenylalanine or tryptophan. A D gene is named only where the DNA matches it firmly. Expanded clones get a size class; other rows say once, few or many, or leave the size out.

J gene: TRBJ1-1
V gene: TRBV5-6
CDR3 length: 15
clone size: NA
D gene: NA
CDR3 protein: CASSFSWGLVTEAFF
CDR3 DNA: TGTGCCAGCAGCTTCAGCTGGGGTTTGGTAACTGAAGCTTTCTTT

J gene: TRBJ2-1
V gene: TRBV5-1
CDR3 length: 19
clone size: NA
D gene: TRBD2
CDR3 protein: CASSLHPGTSGPQGNEQFF
CDR3 DNA: TGCGCCAGCAGCCTACATCCCGGGACTAGCGGCCCCCAAGGTAATGAGCAGTTCTTC

J gene: TRBJ1-3
V gene: TRBV7-2
CDR3 length: 17
clone size: few
D gene: NA
CDR3 protein: CASSRQGGGSSGNTIYF
CDR3 DNA: TGTGCCAGCAGCCGTCAAGGCGGGGGATCATCTGGAAACACCATATATTTT

J gene: TRBJ2-5
V gene: TRBV6-6
CDR3 length: 14
clone size: NA
D gene: TRBD1
CDR3 protein: CASNVQGPGETQYF
CDR3 DNA: TGTGCCAGCAATGTACAGGGGCCGGGGGAGACCCAGTACTTC

J gene: TRBJ2-1
V gene: TRBV10-1
CDR3 length: 14
clone size: NA
D gene: NA
CDR3 protein: CASSSGGIYNEQFF
CDR3 DNA: TGCGCCAGCAGTTCCGGCGGGATCTACAATGAGCAGTTCTTC

J gene: TRBJ1-2
V gene: TRBV7-9
CDR3 length: 16
clone size: NA
D gene: NA
CDR3 protein: CASSPLTRVDEDGYTF
CDR3 DNA: TGTGCCAGCAGCCCCTTAACTCGGGTCGATGAGGATGGCTACACCTTC

J gene: TRBJ2-1
V gene: TRBV2
CDR3 length: 16
clone size: once
D gene: TRBD2
CDR3 protein: CASSERRVIAGDEQFF
CDR3 DNA: TGTGCCAGCAGTGAACGCCGGGTGATAGCGGGAGATGAGCAGTTCTTC

J gene: TRBJ2-4
V gene: TRBV19
CDR3 length: 13
clone size: NA
D gene: NA
CDR3 protein: CASSGQIKNIQYF
CDR3 DNA: TGTGCCAGTAGTGGACAGATCAAAAACATTCAGTACTTC

J gene: TRBJ1-2
V gene: TRBV14
CDR3 length: 15
clone size: NA
D gene: NA
CDR3 protein: CASSQDPGLDYGYTF
CDR3 DNA: TGTGCCAGCAGCCAAGATCCGGGTCTGGACTATGGCTACACCTTC

J gene: TRBJ2-7
V gene: TRBV6-1
CDR3 length: 11
clone size: NA
D gene: NA
CDR3 protein: CASSGFYEQYF
CDR3 DNA: TGTGCCAGCAGTGGTTTCTACGAGCAGTACTTC

J gene: TRBJ2-2
V gene: TRBV5-3
CDR3 length: 18
clone size: NA
D gene: TRBD2
CDR3 protein: CARSLGLAGGENTGELFF
CDR3 DNA: TGTGCCAGAAGCTTGGGACTAGCGGGAGGGGAGAACACCGGGGAGCTGTTTTTT

J gene: TRBJ2-3
V gene: TRBV7-9
CDR3 length: 15
clone size: NA
D gene: TRBD1
CDR3 protein: CASSVVGQGRNTQYF
CDR3 DNA: TGTGCCAGCAGCGTAGTGGGACAGGGTCGGAATACGCAGTATTTT

J gene: TRBJ1-2
V gene: TRBV12-5
CDR3 length: 16
clone size: NA
D gene: NA
CDR3 protein: CASGPTLDRTTGGCTF
CDR3 DNA: TGTGCTAGTGGCCCTACCCTCGACAGGACTACGGGGGGCTGCACCTTC

J gene: TRBJ1-1
V gene: TRBV7-9
CDR3 length: 14
clone size: NA
D gene: TRBD1
CDR3 protein: CASSPGQGYTEAFF
CDR3 DNA: TGTGCCAGCAGTCCTGGACAGGGGTACACTGAAGCTTTCTTT

J gene: TRBJ1-6
V gene: TRBV7-2
CDR3 length: 16
clone size: NA
D gene: NA
CDR3 protein: CASSPGQSSYNSPLHF
CDR3 DNA: TGTGCCAGCAGCCCTGGACAGAGCTCCTATAATTCACCCCTCCACTTT

J gene: TRBJ2-1
V gene: TRBV6-6
CDR3 length: 16
clone size: NA
D gene: NA
CDR3 protein: CASSYSGPSISYEQFF
CDR3 DNA: TGTGCCAGCAGTTACTCAGGCCCCAGCATATCCTATGAGCAGTTCTTC

J gene: TRBJ2-2
V gene: TRBV7-9
CDR3 length: 18
clone size: NA
D gene: TRBD2
CDR3 protein: CASSFNRGRQPNTGELFF
CDR3 DNA: TGTGCCAGCAGCTTTAACCGCGGGAGGCAGCCGAACACCGGGGAGCTGTTTTTT

J gene: TRBJ1-1
V gene: TRBV30
CDR3 length: 14
clone size: once
D gene: NA
CDR3 protein: CAWSWSGKNTEAFF
CDR3 DNA: TGTGCCTGGAGTTGGTCAGGGAAGAACACTGAAGCTTTCTTT

J gene: TRBJ2-2
V gene: TRBV6-6
CDR3 length: 16
clone size: NA
D gene: TRBD2
CDR3 protein: CASNRLAGDTTGELFF
CDR3 DNA: TGTGCCAGCAACCGACTAGCGGGAGACACCACCGGGGAGCTGTTTTTT

J gene: TRBJ1-5
V gene: TRBV30
CDR3 length: 12
clone size: NA
D gene: NA
CDR3 protein: CAWSKGYQPQHF
CDR3 DNA: TGTGCCTGGAGTAAGGGTTATCAGCCCCAGCATTTT

J gene: TRBJ1-5
V gene: TRBV5-1
CDR3 length: 13
clone size: NA
D gene: NA
CDR3 protein: CASSLAPNQPQHF
CDR3 DNA: TGCGCCAGCAGCTTGGCACCCAATCAGCCCCAGCATTTT

J gene: TRBJ2-1
V gene: TRBV6-5
CDR3 length: 15
clone size: NA
D gene: NA
CDR3 protein: CASSLTDASYNEQFF
CDR3 DNA: TGTGCCAGCAGCCTGACAGACGCGTCCTACAATGAGCAGTTCTTC

J gene: TRBJ1-5
V gene: TRBV6-5
CDR3 length: 13
clone size: NA
D gene: NA
CDR3 protein: CASSYAPTGPQHF
CDR3 DNA: TGTGCCAGCAGTTACGCCCCCACTGGGCCCCAGCATTTT

J gene: TRBJ1-2
V gene: TRBV5-4
CDR3 length: 15
clone size: NA
D gene: TRBD1
CDR3 protein: CASSYGTAYGYGYTF
CDR3 DNA: TGTGCCAGCAGCTACGGGACAGCATACGGCTATGGCTACACCTTC

J gene: TRBJ1-2
V gene: TRBV18
CDR3 length: 14
clone size: once
D gene: TRBD1
CDR3 protein: CASSPGTGPAGYTF
CDR3 DNA: TGTGCCAGCTCACCCGGGACAGGGCCCGCTGGCTACACCTTC

J gene: TRBJ2-7
V gene: TRBV7-2
CDR3 length: 13
clone size: once
D gene: NA
CDR3 protein: CASSLAKAYEQYF
CDR3 DNA: TGTGCCAGCAGCTTAGCGAAAGCCTACGAGCAGTACTTC

J gene: TRBJ2-3
V gene: TRBV7-9
CDR3 length: 15
clone size: once
D gene: NA
CDR3 protein: CASGRRTVSTDTQYF
CDR3 DNA: TGTGCCAGCGGACGGCGGACAGTGAGCACAGATACGCAGTATTTT

J gene: TRBJ2-2
V gene: TRBV7-2
CDR3 length: 18
clone size: once
D gene: TRBD2
CDR3 protein: CASSPFYRLAGRGGELFF
CDR3 DNA: TGTGCCAGCAGCCCATTTTATCGACTAGCGGGTAGGGGAGGGGAGCTGTTTTTT

J gene: TRBJ2-7
V gene: TRBV7-8
CDR3 length: 15
clone size: once
D gene: TRBD2
CDR3 protein: CASSVKSREDYEQYF
CDR3 DNA: TGTGCCAGCAGCGTCAAATCGCGGGAGGACTACGAGCAGTACTTC

J gene: TRBJ2-7
V gene: TRBV4-3
CDR3 length: 15
clone size: NA
D gene: TRBD2
CDR3 protein: CASSPLAGVGYEQYF
CDR3 DNA: TGCGCCAGCAGCCCCCTAGCGGGAGTCGGATACGAGCAGTACTTC

J gene: TRBJ2-7
V gene: TRBV15
CDR3 length: 13
clone size: NA
D gene: TRBD1
CDR3 protein: CATSRSGQGEQYF
CDR3 DNA: TGTGCCACCAGCAGAAGCGGACAGGGCGAGCAGTACTTC

J gene: TRBJ1-1
V gene: TRBV19
CDR3 length: 12
clone size: NA
D gene: NA
CDR3 protein: CASRGLYTEAFF
CDR3 DNA: TGTGCCAGTAGGGGGCTGTACACTGAAGCTTTCTTT

J gene: TRBJ2-7
V gene: TRBV7-2
CDR3 length: 16
clone size: NA
D gene: TRBD2
CDR3 protein: CASSRTSPSGSYEQYF
CDR3 DNA: TGTGCCAGCAGCCGAACTTCCCCTAGCGGGAGCTACGAGCAGTACTTC

J gene: TRBJ1-2
V gene: TRBV30
CDR3 length: 14
clone size: once
D gene: NA
CDR3 protein: CAWSTGRFNYGYTF
CDR3 DNA: TGTGCCTGGAGTACCGGACGGTTTAACTATGGCTACACCTTC

J gene: TRBJ2-7
V gene: TRBV19
CDR3 length: 12
clone size: medium-sized
D gene: NA
CDR3 protein: CASSTSGYEQYF
CDR3 DNA: TGTGCCAGTAGTACCTCAGGATACGAGCAGTACTTC

J gene: TRBJ1-1
V gene: TRBV7-2
CDR3 length: 13
clone size: NA
D gene: NA
CDR3 protein: CASRRDLNTEAFF
CDR3 DNA: TGTGCCAGCAGACGGGACTTGAACACTGAAGCTTTCTTT

J gene: TRBJ1-4
V gene: TRBV19
CDR3 length: 16
clone size: NA
D gene: NA
CDR3 protein: CASSPPGGRSNEKLFF
CDR3 DNA: TGTGCCAGTAGTCCCCCGGGAGGTCGGAGTAATGAAAAACTGTTTTTT

J gene: TRBJ1-6
V gene: TRBV6-1
CDR3 length: 13
clone size: NA
D gene: NA
CDR3 protein: CASREPRDSPLHF
CDR3 DNA: TGTGCCAGCCGTGAGCCGCGGGACTCACCCCTCCACTTT

J gene: TRBJ2-7
V gene: TRBV5-1
CDR3 length: 12
clone size: NA
D gene: NA
CDR3 protein: CASSLSSDEQYF
CDR3 DNA: TGCGCCAGCAGCTTAAGTTCCGACGAGCAGTACTTC

J gene: TRBJ1-3
V gene: TRBV4-3
CDR3 length: 15
clone size: NA
D gene: NA
CDR3 protein: CASSQGRFSGNTIYF
CDR3 DNA: TGCGCCAGCAGCCAAGGACGTTTCTCTGGAAACACCATATATTTT

J gene: TRBJ2-1
V gene: TRBV4-3
CDR3 length: 13
clone size: NA
D gene: NA
CDR3 protein: CASSQDRGNRQFF
CDR3 DNA: TGCGCCAGCAGCCAAGACAGGGGAAATAGGCAGTTCTTC

J gene: TRBJ1-4
V gene: TRBV5-1
CDR3 length: 14
clone size: NA
D gene: NA
CDR3 protein: CASSLAPSAEKLFF
CDR3 DNA: TGCGCCAGCAGCTTGGCCCCCAGTGCGGAAAAACTGTTTTTT

J gene: TRBJ1-4
V gene: TRBV6-1
CDR3 length: 11
clone size: NA
D gene: NA
CDR3 protein: CASSENEKLFF
CDR3 DNA: TGTGCCAGCAGTGAAAATGAAAAACTGTTTTTT

J gene: TRBJ1-1
V gene: TRBV18
CDR3 length: 14
clone size: NA
D gene: TRBD1
CDR3 protein: CASSLTGGNTEAFF
CDR3 DNA: TGTGCCAGCTCACTAACAGGGGGTAACACTGAAGCTTTCTTT

J gene: TRBJ1-2
V gene: TRBV5-4
CDR3 length: 14
clone size: few
D gene: NA
CDR3 protein: CASSLVARGYGYTF
CDR3 DNA: TGTGCCAGCAGCTTGGTGGCCCGGGGCTATGGCTACACCTTC

J gene: TRBJ2-1
V gene: TRBV10-3
CDR3 length: 16
clone size: NA
D gene: TRBD1
CDR3 protein: CASRDRGRKSYNEQFF
CDR3 DNA: TGTGCCAGCCGGGACAGGGGGCGTAAGAGCTACAATGAGCAGTTCTTC